The sequence of this TCR beta chain was determined in a study of beta chain features in type 1 diabetes. In the study overall: Researchers looked at 95 million to 140 million sorted cells across all samples.

Germline loops: CDR1 MRHNA, CDR2 SNTAGT. Trimming cost V 8 bases and J 2 bases; bases outside gene matches: 5. The CDR3 contains 15 residues. Every bit of the isolated RNA underwent reverse transcription, so sequencing read expressed TCRB transcripts. TCRdb's table, derived via immunoSEQ multiplex PCR, lists solely in-frame clones and lacks some. The data hold under 550,000 clones, with about 10% observed a single time. This clone has a handful of counts. Its antigen is still unknown. Study-wide points: Sampled from patients, naive, central memory and Treg TCRB repertoires appeared more similar than those sampled from healthy donors.

This clonotype was obtained from a woman in her late teens or twenties in good health. The chain couples TRBV6-4 to TRBJ2-1; TRBD1 aligns across 11 bases. Sequencing was carried out using naive CD4+ T cells from blood. The CDR3 here is CASSRGQGAYNEQFF. The CDR3 DNA reads as TGTGCCAGCTCGAGGGGACAGGGGGCCTACAATGAGCAGTTCTTC.